What follows is one T cell receptor beta chain and its context. Other DNA sequences within the sample encode an identical CDR3. This specimen belongs to a study of shared clonotypes between healthy human individuals. The CDR3 runs to 13 residues. CDR1 SGHRS and CDR2 YFSETQ come from the germline V gene. V lost 3 bases and J lost 5; bases outside the gene matches: 2. Data came from immunoSEQ multiplex PCR; TCRdb stores just in-frame clones and leaves some out. The sample yields over 1.4 million clones, about 96% seen once. This clonotype was sampled from a young man in good health. Source material: naive CD4+ T cells sorted from blood. Stated subset: CD45RA+ positively selected. This chain uses TRBV5-1 with TRBJ2-1; TRBD2 agrees at 7 bases. This CDR3 reads CASSWGLNNEQFF. For the CDR3, the DNA is TGCGCCAGCAGCTGGGGACTAAACAATGAGCAGTTCTTC.